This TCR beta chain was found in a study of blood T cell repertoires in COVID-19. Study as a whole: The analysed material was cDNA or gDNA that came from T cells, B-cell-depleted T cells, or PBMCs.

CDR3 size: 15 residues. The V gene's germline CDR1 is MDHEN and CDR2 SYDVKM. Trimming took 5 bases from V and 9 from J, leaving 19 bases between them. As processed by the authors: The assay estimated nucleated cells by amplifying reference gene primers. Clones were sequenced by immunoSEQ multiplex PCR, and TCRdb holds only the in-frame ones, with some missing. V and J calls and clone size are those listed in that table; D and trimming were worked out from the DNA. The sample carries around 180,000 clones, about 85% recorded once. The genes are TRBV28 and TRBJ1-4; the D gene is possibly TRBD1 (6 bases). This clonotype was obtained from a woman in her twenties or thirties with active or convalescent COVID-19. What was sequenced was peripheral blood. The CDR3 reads CASSPRQVLMKKLFF. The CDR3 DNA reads TGTGCCAGCAGTCCCCGACAGGTCCTAATGAAAAAACTGTTTTTT. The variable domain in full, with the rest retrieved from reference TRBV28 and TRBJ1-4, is DVKVTQSSRYLVKRTGEKVFLECVQDMDHENMFWYRQDPGLGLRLIYFSYDVKMKEKGDIPEGYSVSREKKERFSLILESASTNQTSMYLCASSPRQVLMKKLFFGSGTQLSVL.